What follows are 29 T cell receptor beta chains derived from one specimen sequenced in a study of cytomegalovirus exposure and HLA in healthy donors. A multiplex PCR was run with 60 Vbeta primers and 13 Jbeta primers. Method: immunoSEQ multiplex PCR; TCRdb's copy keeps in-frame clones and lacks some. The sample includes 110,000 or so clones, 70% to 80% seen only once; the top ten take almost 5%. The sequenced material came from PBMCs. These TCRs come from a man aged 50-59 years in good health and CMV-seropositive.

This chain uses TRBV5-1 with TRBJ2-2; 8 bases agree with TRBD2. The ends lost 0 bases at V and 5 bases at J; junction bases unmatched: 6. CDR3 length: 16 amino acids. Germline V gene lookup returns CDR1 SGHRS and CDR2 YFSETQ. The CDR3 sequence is CASSLAGRARTGELFF. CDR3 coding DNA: TGCGCCAGCAGCTTGGCCGGGAGGGCGAGGACCGGGGAGCTGTTTTTT.

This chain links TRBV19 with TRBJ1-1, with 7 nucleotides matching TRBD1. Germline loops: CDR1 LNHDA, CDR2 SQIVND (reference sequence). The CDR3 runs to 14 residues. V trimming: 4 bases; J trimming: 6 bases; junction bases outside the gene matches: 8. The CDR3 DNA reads TGTGCCAGTAGTACGACAGGGATCGGAGCTGAAGCTTTCTTT. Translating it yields CASSTTGIGAEAFF.

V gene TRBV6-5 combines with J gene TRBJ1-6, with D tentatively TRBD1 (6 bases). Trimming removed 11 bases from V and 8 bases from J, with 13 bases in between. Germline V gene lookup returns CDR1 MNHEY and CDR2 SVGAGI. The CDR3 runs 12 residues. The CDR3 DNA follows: TGTGCCGCCGGACAGATGGATTCACCCCTCCACTTT. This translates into CAAGQMDSPLHF.

CDR3 DNA sequence: TGTGCCAGCAGCTTCCCCCAAGGGGCAGCAACTAATGAAAAACTGTTTTTT. Residues: CASSFPQGAATNEKLFF. This chain connects TRBV7-9 to TRBJ1-4; tentative D call: TRBD1 (5 bases). Germline V CDR1 and CDR2: SEHNR, FQNEAQ (reference sequence). V was pared by 3 bases and J by 0 bases, with 14 bases between. CDR3 size: 17 residues.

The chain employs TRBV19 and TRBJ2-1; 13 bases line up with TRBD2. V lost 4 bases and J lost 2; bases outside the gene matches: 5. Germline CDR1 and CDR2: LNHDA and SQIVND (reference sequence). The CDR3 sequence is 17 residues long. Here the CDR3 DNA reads TGTGCCAGTAGTAGAACTAGCGGGGGGGCCCCCTACAATGAGCAGTTCTTC. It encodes CASSRTSGGAPYNEQFF.

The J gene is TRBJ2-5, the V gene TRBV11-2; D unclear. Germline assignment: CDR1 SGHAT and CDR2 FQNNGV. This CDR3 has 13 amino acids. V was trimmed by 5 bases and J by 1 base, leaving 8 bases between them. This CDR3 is CASSLRAQETQYF. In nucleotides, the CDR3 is TGTGCCAGCAGCCTTCGCGCCCAAGAGACCCAGTACTTC.

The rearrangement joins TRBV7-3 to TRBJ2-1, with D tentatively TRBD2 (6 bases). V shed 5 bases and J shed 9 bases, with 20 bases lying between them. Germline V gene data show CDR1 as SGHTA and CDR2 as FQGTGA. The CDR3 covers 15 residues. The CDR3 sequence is CASSLVGGPSGEQFF. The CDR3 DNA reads TGTGCCAGCAGCCTAGTGGGGGGTCCCTCGGGTGAGCAGTTCTTC.

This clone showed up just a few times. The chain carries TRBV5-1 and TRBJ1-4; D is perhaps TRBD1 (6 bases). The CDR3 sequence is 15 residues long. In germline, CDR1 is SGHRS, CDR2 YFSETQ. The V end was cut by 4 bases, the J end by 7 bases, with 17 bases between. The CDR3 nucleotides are TGCGCCAGCAGCGCGGCCAGGGGAAGGGTTGAAAAACTGTTTTTT. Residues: CASSAARGRVEKLFF.

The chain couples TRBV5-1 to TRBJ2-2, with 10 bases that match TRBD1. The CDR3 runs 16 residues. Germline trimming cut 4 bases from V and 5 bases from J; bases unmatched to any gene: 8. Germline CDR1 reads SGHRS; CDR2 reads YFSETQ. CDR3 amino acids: CASSDSGTGATGELFF. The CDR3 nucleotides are TGCGCCAGCAGCGATTCCGGGACAGGGGCGACCGGGGAGCTGTTTTTT.

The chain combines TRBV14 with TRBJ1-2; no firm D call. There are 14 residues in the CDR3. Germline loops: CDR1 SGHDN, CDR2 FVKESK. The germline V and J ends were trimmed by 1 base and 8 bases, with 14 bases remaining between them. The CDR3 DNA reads TGTGCCAGCAGCCAAGTTTCCCGGGGAGGGGGCTACACCTTC. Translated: CASSQVSRGGGYTF.

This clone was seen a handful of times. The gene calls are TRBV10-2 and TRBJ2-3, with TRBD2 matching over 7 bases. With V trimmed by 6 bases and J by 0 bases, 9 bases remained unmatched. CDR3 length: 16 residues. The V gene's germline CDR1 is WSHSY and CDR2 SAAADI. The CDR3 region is CASRDRDYRSTDTQYF. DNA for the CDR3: TGCGCCAGCAGGGACCGGGACTACCGGAGCACAGATACGCAGTATTTT.

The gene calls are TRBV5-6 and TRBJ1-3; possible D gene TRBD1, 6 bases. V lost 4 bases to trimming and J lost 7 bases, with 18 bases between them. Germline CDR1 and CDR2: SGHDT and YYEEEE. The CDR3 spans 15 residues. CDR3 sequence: CASSNRGGAGNTIYF. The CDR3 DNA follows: TGTGCCAGCAGCAACCGAGGGGGGGCAGGGAACACCATATATTTT.

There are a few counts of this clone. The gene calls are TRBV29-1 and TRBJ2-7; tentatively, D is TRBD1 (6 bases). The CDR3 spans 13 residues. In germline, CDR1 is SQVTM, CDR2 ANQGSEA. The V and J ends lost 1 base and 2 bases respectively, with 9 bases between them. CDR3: CSVEGGPPYEQYF. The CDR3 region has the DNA TGCAGCGTTGAAGGGGGGCCACCCTACGAGCAGTACTTC.

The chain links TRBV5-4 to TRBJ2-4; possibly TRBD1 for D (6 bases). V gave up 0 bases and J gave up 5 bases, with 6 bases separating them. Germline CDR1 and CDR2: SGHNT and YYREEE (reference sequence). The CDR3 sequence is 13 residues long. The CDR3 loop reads CASSLDRENIQYF. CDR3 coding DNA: TGTGCCAGCAGCTTGGACAGGGAAAACATTCAGTACTTC.

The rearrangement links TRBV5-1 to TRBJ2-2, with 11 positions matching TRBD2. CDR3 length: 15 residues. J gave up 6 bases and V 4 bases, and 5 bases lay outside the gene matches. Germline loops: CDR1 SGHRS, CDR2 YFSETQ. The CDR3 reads CASSTTSGMAGELFF. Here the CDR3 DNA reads TGCGCCAGCAGCACGACTAGCGGGATGGCCGGGGAGCTGTTTTTT.

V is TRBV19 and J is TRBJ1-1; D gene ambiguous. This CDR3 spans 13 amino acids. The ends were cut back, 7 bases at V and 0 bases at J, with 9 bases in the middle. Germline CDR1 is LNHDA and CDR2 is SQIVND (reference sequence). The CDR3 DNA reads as TGTGCCAGTAAGAGGCAATTGAACACTGAAGCTTTCTTT. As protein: CASKRQLNTEAFF.

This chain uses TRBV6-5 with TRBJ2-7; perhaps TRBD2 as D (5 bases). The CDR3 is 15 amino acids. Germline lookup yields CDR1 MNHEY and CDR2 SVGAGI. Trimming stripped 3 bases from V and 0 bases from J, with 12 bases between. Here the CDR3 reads CASSYVGSGSYEQYF. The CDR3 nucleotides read TGTGCCAGCAGTTATGTGGGGAGTGGCTCCTACGAGCAGTACTTC.

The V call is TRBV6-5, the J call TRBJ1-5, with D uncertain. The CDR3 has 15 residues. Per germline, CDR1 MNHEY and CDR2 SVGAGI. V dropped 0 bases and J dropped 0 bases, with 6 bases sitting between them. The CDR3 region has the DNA TGTGCCAGCAGTTACTCGATCAGTAGCAATCAGCCCCAGCATTTT. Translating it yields CASSYSISSNQPQHF.

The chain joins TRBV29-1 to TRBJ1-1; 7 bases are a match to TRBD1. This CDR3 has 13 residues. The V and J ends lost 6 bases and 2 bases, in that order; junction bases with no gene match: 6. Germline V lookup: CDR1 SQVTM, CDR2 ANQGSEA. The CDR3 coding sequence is TGCAGCGTACAGGGGAACGCCAACACTGAAGCTTTCTTT. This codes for CSVQGNANTEAFF. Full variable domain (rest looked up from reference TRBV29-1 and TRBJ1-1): SAVISQKPSRDICQRGTSLTIQCQVDSQVTMMFWYRQQPGQSLTLIATANQGSEATYESGFVIDKFPISRPNLTFSTLTVSNMSPEDSSIYLCSVQGNANTEAFFGQGTRLTVV.

CDR3 nucleotides: TGTGCCTGGAGTGTGGCCCCAGATACGCAGTATTTT. Translated, it gives CAWSVAPDTQYF. The chain links TRBV30 to TRBJ2-3; D not certain. The V end was cut by 0 bases, the J end by 4 bases, with 5 bases between. Per the germline V gene, CDR1 is GTSNPN and CDR2 is SVGIG (reference sequence). The length of the CDR3 is 12 residues.

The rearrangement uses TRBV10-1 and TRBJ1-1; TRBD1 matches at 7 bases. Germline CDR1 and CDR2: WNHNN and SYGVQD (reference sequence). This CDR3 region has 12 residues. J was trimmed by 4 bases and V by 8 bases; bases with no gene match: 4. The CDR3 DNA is TGCGCCAGCGGTTCAGGGGGCACTGAAGCTTTCTTT. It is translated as CASGSGGTEAFF.

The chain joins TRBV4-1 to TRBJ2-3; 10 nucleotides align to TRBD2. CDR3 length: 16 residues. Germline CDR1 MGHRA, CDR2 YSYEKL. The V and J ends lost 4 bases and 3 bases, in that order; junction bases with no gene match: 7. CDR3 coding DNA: TGCGCCAGCAGCCGAAGAACTAGCGGGGTGACAGATACGCAGTATTTT. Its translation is CASSRRTSGVTDTQYF.

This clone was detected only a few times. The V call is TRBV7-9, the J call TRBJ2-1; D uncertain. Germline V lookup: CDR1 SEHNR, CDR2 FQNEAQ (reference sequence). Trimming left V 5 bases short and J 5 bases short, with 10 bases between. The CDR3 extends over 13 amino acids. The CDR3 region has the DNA TGTGCCAGCAGCCTGCGGCCAAACAATGAGCAGTTCTTC. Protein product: CASSLRPNNEQFF.

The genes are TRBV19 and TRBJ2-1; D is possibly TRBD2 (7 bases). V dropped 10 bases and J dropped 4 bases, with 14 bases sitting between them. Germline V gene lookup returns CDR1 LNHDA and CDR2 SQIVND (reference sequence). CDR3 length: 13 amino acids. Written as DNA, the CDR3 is TGTGCCACCCGAAAGGGGGGGTACAATGAGCAGTTCTTC. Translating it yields CATRKGGYNEQFF. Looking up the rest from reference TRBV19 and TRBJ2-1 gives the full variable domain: DGGITQSPKYLFRKEGQNVTLSCEQNLNHDAMYWYRQDPGQGLRLIYYSQIVNDFQKGDIAEGYSVSREKKESFPLTVTSAQKNPTAFYLCATRKGGYNEQFFGPGTRLTVL.

The CDR3 loop reads CASSADRGRGYTF. CDR3 DNA sequence: TGTGCCAGCAGTGCCGACAGGGGGCGAGGCTACACCTTC. This chain links TRBV6-1 with TRBJ1-2; 10 nucleotides match TRBD1. Germline V gene data show CDR1 as MNHNS and CDR2 as SASEGT. V shed 4 bases and J 8 bases; nucleotides not matched to a gene: 4. CDR3 length: 13 residues.

The CDR3 bases are TGCGCCAGCAGCTGGGGCGGGGCAGATACGCAGTATTTT. Its protein is CASSWGGADTQYF. This chain joins TRBV5-1 and TRBJ2-3; D is possibly TRBD2 (6 bases). This CDR3 contains 13 residues. V dropped 3 bases and J dropped 4 bases, with 9 bases sitting between them. Germline-derived CDR1 and CDR2 are SGHRS and YFSETQ.

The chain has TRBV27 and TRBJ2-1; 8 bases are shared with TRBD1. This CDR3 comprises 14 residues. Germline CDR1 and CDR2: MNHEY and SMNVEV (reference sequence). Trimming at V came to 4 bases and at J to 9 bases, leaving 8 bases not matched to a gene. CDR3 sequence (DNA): TGTGCCAGCAGTTGGGGCCAGGGGGCGGCTGAGCAGTTCTTC. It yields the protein CASSWGQGAAEQFF.

DNA for the CDR3: TGCGCCAGCCGATTCGTGGGGGCCAACACTGAAGCTTTCTTT. Translated, it gives CASRFVGANTEAFF. J is TRBJ1-1 and V is TRBV5-1; D is possibly TRBD1 (6 bases). The CDR3 loop spans 14 amino acids. Germline V gives CDR1 SGHRS, CDR2 YFSETQ. V was trimmed by 7 bases and J by 2 bases, leaving 15 bases between them.

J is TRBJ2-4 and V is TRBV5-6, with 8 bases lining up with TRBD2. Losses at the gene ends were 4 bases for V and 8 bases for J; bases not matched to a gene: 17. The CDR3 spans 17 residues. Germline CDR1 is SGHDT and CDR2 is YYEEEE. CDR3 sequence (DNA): TGTGCCAGCAGCCTGGGGGGTAGCGGGGTTACGAGGGACATTCAGTACTTC. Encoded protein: CASSLGGSGVTRDIQYF. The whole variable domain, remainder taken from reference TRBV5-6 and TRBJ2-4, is DAGVTQSPTHLIKTRGQQVTLRCSPKSGHDTVSWYQQALGQGPQFIFQYYEEEERQRGNFPDRFSGHQFPNYSSELNVNALLLGDSALYLCASSLGGSGVTRDIQYFGAGTRLSVL.